This record looks at one TCR beta chain sequence and its context. As yet, its antigen is unknown. Other DNA sequences in the same sample also yield this CDR3. V lost 6 bases and J 2 bases, leaving 3 bases between the germline ends. Per the germline V gene, CDR1 is MDHEN and CDR2 is SYDVKM. This CDR3 is 11 amino acids long. It was at deep level that the assay was run. It was about 210 ng DNA, 28,000 or so T cell genomes, that sorted-subset replicate PCRs used. The repertoire was sequenced with immunoSEQ multiplex PCR; TCRdb's copy has only in-frame clones and lacks some. The profile shows 2 million to 3 million clones, over 85% of them singletons. This sample was taken from a study of shared clonotypes between healthy human individuals. Study-wide findings and caveats: Sharing across a few donors was seen in 4% to 5% of naive CD4 clonotypes. Richness estimates generally favored naive over memory subsets.

This chain links TRBV28 with TRBJ2-3, with unresolved D. The specimen was naive CD4+ T cells from PBMCs. This sample's subset: CD45RA+ positively selected. This sequence was found in a young man in good health. Some clones in this sample may be carry-over from other donors' samples. CDR3 sequence (DNA): TGTGCCAGCAGCCTCACAGATACGCAGTATTTT. As protein: CASSLTDTQYF. Full variable domain (outside the CDR3, taken from reference TRBV28 and TRBJ2-3): DVKVTQSSRYLVKRTGEKVFLECVQDMDHENMFWYRQDPGLGLRLIYFSYDVKMKEKGDIPEGYSVSREKKERFSLILESASTNQTSMYLCASSLTDTQYFGPGTRLTVL.